The clone carrying this TCR beta chain has more than one count but fewer than ten. Its target is unknown. The CDR3 length is 15 residues. Germline CDR1 SGHDN, CDR2 FVKESK. Trimming removed 3 bases at V and 1 base at J, with 13 bases between. These data originate in a study of T-cell reconstitution after alpha-beta-depleted transplantation in children. Study observations and caveats: Newly generated T cells supplied most T-cell counts and diversity one year post-transplant.

TCRbeta library construction was performed incorporating unique molecular identifiers. One entry per CDR3 protein, called by TCRdb with MiXCR from the PCR reads. The table shows 530,000 or so distinct CDR3 sequences, with over 25% occurring only once. Sequenced here: PBMCs, sampled before TCRalphabeta/CD19-depleted stem cell transplant. The source is a boy less than two years old with Wiskott-Aldrich syndrome, due to receive a stem cell transplant. The chain has TRBV14 and TRBJ2-7; perhaps TRBD2 as D (6 bases). CDR3 sequence: CASSQVADPSYEQYF. DNA for the CDR3: TGTGCCAGCAGCCAGGTAGCGGACCCTTCCTACGAGCAGTACTTC.